This T cell receptor beta chain was obtained from a study of CD8 T cells in ankylosing spondylitis. There are a few counts of this clonotype. The CDR3 sequence is 18 residues long. Germline V gene data show CDR1 as SGHRS and CDR2 as YFSETQ. The V gene end was trimmed by 3 bases and the J gene end by 0 bases; junction bases not matched to a gene: 10. TCRdb reprocessed the 5' RACE reads with MiXCR, giving one entry per CDR3 protein. The sample holds fewer than 400,000 distinct CDR3 sequences, roughly 14% seen once. Material for sequencing was blood, either unsorted or a sorted T cell fraction (not recorded which). This sequence joins TRBV5-1 and TRBJ2-3; 10 nucleotides match TRBD2. The sequence was obtained from a male donor with ankylosing spondylitis or in good health (not recorded which). CDR3 DNA: TGCGCCAGCAGCTCCGCTAGCGGGGGCTCTCCTAGCACAGATACGCAGTATTTT. Amino acid sequence: CASSSASGGSPSTDTQYF.